These T cell receptor beta chains were read from a single sample in a study of somatic mutations in cytotoxic T cells in rheumatoid arthritis. The assay was immunoSEQ multiplex PCR, and TCRdb's table has in-frame clones only and misses some. The sample includes 18,000 or so clones, 82% of them seen just once. Material for sequencing was CD8+ T cells sorted from blood. These TCRs come from an adult with rheumatoid arthritis. CDR3s include the opening cysteine and the closing phenylalanine or tryptophan. A D gene is named only where the DNA matches it firmly. Only part of the rows carry a size: once, few, many, or a class if the clone is expanded.

abundance: NA
j_gene: TRBJ2-7
v_gene: TRBV6-5
d_gene: TRBD2
CDR3nt: TGTGCCAGCAGGGGACTAGCCGAATACGAGCAGTACTTC
CDR3aa: CASRGLAEYEQYF

abundance: NA
j_gene: TRBJ1-1
v_gene: TRBV2
d_gene: NA
CDR3nt: TGTGCCAGCAGCTCGGGCAAGGAAGCTTTCTTT
CDR3aa: CASSSGKEAFF

abundance: NA
j_gene: TRBJ2-5
v_gene: TRBV7-2
d_gene: NA
CDR3nt: TGTGCCAGCAGCTTATTTACCCTTTCCCCGGGGGAAGAGACCCAGTACTTC
CDR3aa: CASSLFTLSPGEETQYF

abundance: NA
j_gene: TRBJ1-4
v_gene: TRBV25-1
d_gene: NA
CDR3nt: TGTGCCACACCAGGAGCCGGTAATGAAAAACTGTTTTTT
CDR3aa: CATPGAGNEKLFF

abundance: NA
j_gene: TRBJ2-2
v_gene: TRBV27
d_gene: TRBD1
CDR3nt: TGTGCCAGCAGCCCGGGACAGTTCATCGGGGAGCTGTTTTTT
CDR3aa: CASSPGQFIGELFF

abundance: NA
j_gene: TRBJ1-1
v_gene: TRBV7-9
d_gene: NA
CDR3nt: TGTGCCAGCAGCTACGGGAGGGGGATGAACACTGAAGCTTTCTTT
CDR3aa: CASSYGRGMNTEAFF

abundance: NA
j_gene: TRBJ2-7
v_gene: TRBV19
d_gene: NA
CDR3nt: TGTGCCAGCTCCCCAGGAGGGGATACCTACGAGCAGTACTTC
CDR3aa: CASSPGGDTYEQYF

abundance: NA
j_gene: TRBJ2-7
v_gene: TRBV29-1
d_gene: NA
CDR3nt: TGCAGCGTTGAAGGGGAGGCCGCGACAGGGAGGGTAAACGAGCAGTACTTC
CDR3aa: CSVEGEAATGRVNEQYF

abundance: NA
j_gene: TRBJ2-3
v_gene: TRBV7-2
d_gene: NA
CDR3nt: TGTGCCAGCAGCTTAGTCGGGGAAGACAGTACAGATACGCAGTATTTT
CDR3aa: CASSLVGEDSTDTQYF

abundance: NA
j_gene: TRBJ2-7
v_gene: TRBV4-2
d_gene: NA
CDR3nt: TGTGCCAGCAGCCAGGGTTCCTACGAGCAGTACTTC
CDR3aa: CASSQGSYEQYF

abundance: NA
j_gene: TRBJ1-3
v_gene: TRBV7-2
d_gene: NA
CDR3nt: TGTGCCAGCAGCTTAAGCGAGTGGGGAAACACCATATATTTT
CDR3aa: CASSLSEWGNTIYF

abundance: few
j_gene: TRBJ2-2
v_gene: TRBV14
d_gene: TRBD2
CDR3nt: TGTGCCAGCAGCCAATTAGCGGGAGGGGCCGGGGAGCTGTTTTTT
CDR3aa: CASSQLAGGAGELFF

abundance: NA
j_gene: TRBJ1-5
v_gene: TRBV7-2
d_gene: TRBD1
CDR3nt: TGTGCCAGCAGCTCCGGGACAGGGATAAATCAGCCCCAGCATTTT
CDR3aa: CASSSGTGINQPQHF

abundance: NA
j_gene: TRBJ2-1
v_gene: TRBV27
d_gene: NA
CDR3nt: TGTGCCAGCAGTTTCGGACAGCCATACAATGAGCAGTTCTTC
CDR3aa: CASSFGQPYNEQFF

abundance: NA
j_gene: TRBJ2-3
v_gene: TRBV15
d_gene: TRBD1
CDR3nt: TGTGCCACCAGTCTCAGGGGGCAGGCAGATACGCAGTATTTT
CDR3aa: CATSLRGQADTQYF

abundance: NA
j_gene: TRBJ2-6
v_gene: TRBV2
d_gene: NA
CDR3nt: TGTGCCAGCAGTGTTCACGGGATCTCTGGGGCCAACGTCCTGACTTTC
CDR3aa: CASSVHGISGANVLTF

abundance: NA
j_gene: TRBJ2-7
v_gene: TRBV7-9
d_gene: TRBD1
CDR3nt: TGTGCCAGCAGCGCGCCGGGACAGGGAAACGAGCAGTACTTC
CDR3aa: CASSAPGQGNEQYF

abundance: few
j_gene: TRBJ2-7
v_gene: TRBV18
d_gene: NA
CDR3nt: TGTGCCAGCTCACCACCAGAAGAGTCCTACGAGCAGTACTTC
CDR3aa: CASSPPEESYEQYF

abundance: NA
j_gene: TRBJ1-2
v_gene: TRBV6-5
d_gene: NA
CDR3nt: TGTGCCAGCAGTTTACAGATTAACTATGGCTACACCTTC
CDR3aa: CASSLQINYGYTF